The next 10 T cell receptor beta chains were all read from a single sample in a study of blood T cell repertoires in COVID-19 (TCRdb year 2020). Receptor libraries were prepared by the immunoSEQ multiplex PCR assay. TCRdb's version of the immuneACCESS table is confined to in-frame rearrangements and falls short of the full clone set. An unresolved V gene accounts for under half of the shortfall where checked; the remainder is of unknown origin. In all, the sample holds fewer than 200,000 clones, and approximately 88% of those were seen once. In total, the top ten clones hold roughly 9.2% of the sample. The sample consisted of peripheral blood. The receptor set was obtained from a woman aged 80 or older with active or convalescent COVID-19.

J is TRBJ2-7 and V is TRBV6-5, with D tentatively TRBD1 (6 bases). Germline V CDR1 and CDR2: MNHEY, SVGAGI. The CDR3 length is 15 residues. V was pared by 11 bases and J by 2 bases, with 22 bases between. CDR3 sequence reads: CASRKGTTETYEQYF. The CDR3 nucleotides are TGTGCCTCGAGAAAGGGGACAACCGAAACCTACGAGCAGTACTTC.

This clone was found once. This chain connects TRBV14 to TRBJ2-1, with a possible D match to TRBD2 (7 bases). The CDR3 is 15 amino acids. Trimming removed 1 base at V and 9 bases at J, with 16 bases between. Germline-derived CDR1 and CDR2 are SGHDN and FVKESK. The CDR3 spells CASSQGQRGGSEQFF. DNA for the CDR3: TGTGCCAGCAGCCAAGGGCAAAGGGGGGGGTCTGAGCAGTTCTTC. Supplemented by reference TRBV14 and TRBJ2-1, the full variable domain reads EAGVTQFPSHSVIEKGQTVTLRCDPISGHDNLYWYRRVMGKEIKFLLHFVKESKQDESGMPNNRFLAERTGGTYSTLKVQPAELEDSGVYFCASSQGQRGGSEQFFGPGTRLTVL.

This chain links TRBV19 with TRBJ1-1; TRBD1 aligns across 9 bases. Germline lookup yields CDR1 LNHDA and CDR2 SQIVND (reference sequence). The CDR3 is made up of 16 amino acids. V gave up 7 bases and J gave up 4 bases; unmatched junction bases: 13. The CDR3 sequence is CASTTGGPLVSTEAFF. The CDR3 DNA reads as TGTGCCAGTACCACAGGGGGCCCGTTAGTCAGCACTGAAGCTTTCTTT.

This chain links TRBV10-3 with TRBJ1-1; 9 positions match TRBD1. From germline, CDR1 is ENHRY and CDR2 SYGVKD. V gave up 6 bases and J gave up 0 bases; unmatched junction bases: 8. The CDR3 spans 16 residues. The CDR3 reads CAIRTGTGNMNTEAFF. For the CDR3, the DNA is TGTGCCATCAGAACCGGGACAGGGAATATGAACACTGAAGCTTTCTTT.

CDR3 coding DNA: TGTGCCACCAGCATGGCTAGCGGGGGCCATAGCTCCTACAATGAGCAGTTCTTC. Translation gives CATSMASGGHSSYNEQFF. The chain has TRBV15 and TRBJ2-1, with 10 bases matching TRBD2. The germline V gene encodes CDR1 LNHNV and CDR2 YYDKDF (reference sequence). J was trimmed by 0 bases and V by 4 bases; bases with no gene match: 9. The CDR3 is made up of 18 amino acids. The full variable domain, its missing parts supplied by reference TRBV15 and TRBJ2-1, is DAMVIQNPRYQVTQFGKPVTLSCSQTLNHNVMYWYQQKSSQAPKLLFHYYDKDFNNEADTPDNFQSRRPNTSFCFLDIRSPGLGDTAMYLCATSMASGGHSSYNEQFFGPGTRLTVL.

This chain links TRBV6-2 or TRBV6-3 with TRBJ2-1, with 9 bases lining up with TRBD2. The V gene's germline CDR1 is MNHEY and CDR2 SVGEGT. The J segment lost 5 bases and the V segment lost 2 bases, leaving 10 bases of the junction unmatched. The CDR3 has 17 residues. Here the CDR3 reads CASSYGSPSGANNEQFF. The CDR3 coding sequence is TGTGCCAGCAGTTACGGCTCCCCTAGCGGGGCCAACAATGAGCAGTTCTTC.

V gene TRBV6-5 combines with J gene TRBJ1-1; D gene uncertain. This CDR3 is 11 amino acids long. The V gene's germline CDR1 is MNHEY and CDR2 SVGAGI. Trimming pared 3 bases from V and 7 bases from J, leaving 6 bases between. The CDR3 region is CASSYFREAFF. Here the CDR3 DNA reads TGTGCCAGCAGTTATTTCCGTGAAGCTTTCTTT.

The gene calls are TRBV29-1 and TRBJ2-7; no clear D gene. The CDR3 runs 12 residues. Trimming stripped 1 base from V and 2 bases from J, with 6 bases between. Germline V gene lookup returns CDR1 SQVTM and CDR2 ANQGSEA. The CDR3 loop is CSVEGATYEQYF. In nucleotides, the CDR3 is TGCAGCGTTGAAGGGGCAACCTACGAGCAGTACTTC.

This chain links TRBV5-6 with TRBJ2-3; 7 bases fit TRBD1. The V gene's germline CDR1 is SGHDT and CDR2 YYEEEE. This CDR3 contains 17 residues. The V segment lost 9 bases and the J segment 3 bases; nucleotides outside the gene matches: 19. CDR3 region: CATSGAGGYTETDTQYF. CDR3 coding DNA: TGTGCCACCTCTGGAGCAGGGGGTTATACGGAGACAGATACGCAGTATTTT.

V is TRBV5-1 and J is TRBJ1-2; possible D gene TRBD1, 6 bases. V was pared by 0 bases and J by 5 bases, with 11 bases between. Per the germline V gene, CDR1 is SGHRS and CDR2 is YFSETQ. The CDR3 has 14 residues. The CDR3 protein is CASSLGGDTYGYTF. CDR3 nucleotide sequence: TGCGCCAGCAGCTTGGGAGGGGACACGTATGGCTACACCTTC. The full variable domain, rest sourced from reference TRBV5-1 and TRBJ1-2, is KAGVTQTPRYLIKTRGQQVTLSCSPISGHRSVSWYQQTPGQGLQFLFEYFSETQRNKGNFPGRFSGRQFSNSRSEMNVSTLELGDSALYLCASSLGGDTYGYTFGSGTRLTVV.